The present TCR beta chain was sequenced within a study of neoadjuvant anti-PD-1 for oral cavity cancer (dated by TCRdb to about 2021). As for the study more broadly: Before curative-intent surgical resection, most patients were given three to four biweekly doses of nivolumab at 3 mg/kg. Under RECIST 1.1, a patient counted as a responder if showing complete response, partial response or stable disease, and as a non-responder if showing progression. For patients who did not progress, a fourth nivolumab dose was given around day 43, followed by definitive surgical resection on days 50-56. A roughly 34% response rate was observed in the parent correlative cohort, in which around twelve patients were included.

From V the trimming removes 1 base and from J it removes 3 bases, while the gene matches leave 4 bases of the junction unaccounted for. Looking up the germline V gene (reference sequence) yields CDR1 WNHNN and CDR2 SYGVQD. The CDR3 sequence holds 16 residues, the cysteine and phenylalanine included. Of all the DNA, just the CDR3 is kept, 48 bases in frame from base 1. What the study reported, not specific to this receptor: Only three patients per response group were included in the TCR analyses, and the authors called for validation in larger cohorts. After neoadjuvant nivolumab, T cell clonality (Gini index) in PBMCs was significantly higher in non-responders than in responders. Higher pretreatment blood Treg/Th17 ratios correlated with higher pretreatment blood TCRbeta clonality and lower post-treatment tumor TCRbeta clonality.

The meaning of the sample's time point label: before neoadjuvant nivolumab. None of the patients had received prior systemic or radiation treatment, and all were newly diagnosed with stage II-IVA oral cavity squamous cell carcinoma. The cohort was composed of patients with HPV-negative, locally advanced oral cavity squamous cell carcinoma. Peripheral blood mononuclear cells were analyzed directly and were not maintained or expanded in culture. The samples were obtained from a longitudinal correlative study of a single-arm phase II trial testing neoadjuvant nivolumab in oral cavity squamous cell carcinoma. Subject-matched pre- and post-treatment PBMCs and tumors from three responders and three non-responders underwent genomic DNA-based TCRbeta sequencing. Peripheral blood mononuclear cells were collected before nivolumab treatment and again after treatment, at the time of surgery. Genomic DNA was isolated from PBMCs using the Maxwell RSC DNA from Cells kit.

For deep sequencing of PBMC libraries, mostly around 480 ng of input genomic DNA was used, and six replicates were run per sample. The immunoSEQ hsTCRbeta kit was used to prepare TCRbeta libraries, following the manufacturer's instructions. An Illumina NovaSeq 6000 S4 flow cell was used to sequence the final libraries, which had first been combined to 3 nM. The study's own analysis went as follows. Raw data preprocessing and quality control were performed with the immunoSEQ Analyzer. The analysis was limited to productive rearrangements, and each clonotype was defined by a unique CDR3 amino acid sequence. Repertoire clonality was estimated as the Gini-Simpson index, computed with the R package tcR. Student's t test was used to compare Gini indices, and Pearson correlation was used to assess associations with tumor size change. This immuneACCESS table, as held by TCRdb, lists in-frame sequences with V and J called but not all clones. Of the missing ones, under half trace to an unresolved V gene in checked studies; the others have no known cause. V, J and clone size were drawn from that table, and D and trimming were deduced from the DNA. The sample has around 31,000 clones on record, about 87% of them singletons. Approximately 3.7% of the sample is taken by the ten largest.

As regards this clone: Which antigen it targets is not known. No per-base quality is available; no much larger clone lies one base away.

The rearranged chain carries TRBV10-1 and TRBJ2-1; 9 bases in between match TRBD2. The sample consisted of PBMCs, taken before nivolumab (anti-PD-1) treatment. The receptor was derived from a person aged 35-79 years with oral cavity squamous cell carcinoma. The nucleotides read TGCGCCAGCAGTGAGTTGGGACTAGCAAGCTACAATGAGCAGTTCTTC. The encoded protein is CASSELGLASYNEQFF.